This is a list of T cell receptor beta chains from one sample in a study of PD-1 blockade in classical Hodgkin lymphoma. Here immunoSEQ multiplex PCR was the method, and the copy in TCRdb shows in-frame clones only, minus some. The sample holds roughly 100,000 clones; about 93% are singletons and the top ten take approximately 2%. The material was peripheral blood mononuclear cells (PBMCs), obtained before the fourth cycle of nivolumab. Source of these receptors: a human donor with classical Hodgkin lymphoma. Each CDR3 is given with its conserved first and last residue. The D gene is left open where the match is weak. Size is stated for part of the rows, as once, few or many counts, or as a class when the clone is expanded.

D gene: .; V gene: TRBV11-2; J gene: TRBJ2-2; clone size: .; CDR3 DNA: TGTGCCAGCAGCTTAGCAGGTGGAAACACCGGGGAGCTGTTTTTT; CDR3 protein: CASSLAGGNTGELFF
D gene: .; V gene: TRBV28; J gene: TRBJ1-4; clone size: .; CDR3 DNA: TGTGCCAGCAGTTTCCGGGGGCGGTTTGAAAAACTGTTTTTT; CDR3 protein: CASSFRGRFEKLFF
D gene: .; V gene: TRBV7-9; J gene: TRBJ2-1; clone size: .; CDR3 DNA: TGTGCCAGCAGCTTAACCGGGACCCCTTACAATGAGCAGTTCTTC; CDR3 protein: CASSLTGTPYNEQFF
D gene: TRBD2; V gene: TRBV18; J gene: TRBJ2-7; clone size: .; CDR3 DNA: TGTGCCAGCTCACCCCTAGCGGAGAGCTCCTACGAGCAGTACTTC; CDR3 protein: CASSPLAESSYEQYF
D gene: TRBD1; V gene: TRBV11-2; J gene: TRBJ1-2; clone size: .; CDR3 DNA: TGTGCCAGCAGCTTGCATTTGGGTTCGGACAGGGGAGGCGTTTATGGCTACACCTTC; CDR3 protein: CASSLHLGSDRGGVYGYTF
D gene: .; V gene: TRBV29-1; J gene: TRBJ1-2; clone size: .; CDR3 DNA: TGCAGCGTTGAAGAGGGGCTCGGGTATGGCTACACCTTC; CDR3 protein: CSVEEGLGYGYTF
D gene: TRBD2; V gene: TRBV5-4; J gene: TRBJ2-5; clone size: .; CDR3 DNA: TGTGCCAGCAGCTTGATAGCGGGAGGAGGTGAGACCCAGTACTTC; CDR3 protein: CASSLIAGGGETQYF
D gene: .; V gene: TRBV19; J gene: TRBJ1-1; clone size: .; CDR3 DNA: TGTGCCAGTAGCACGGCAGCCGGGTACACTGAAGCTTTCTTT; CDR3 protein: CASSTAAGYTEAFF
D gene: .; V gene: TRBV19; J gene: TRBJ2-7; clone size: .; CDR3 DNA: TGTGCCAGTGCAGACAAGAACTACGAGCAGTACTTC; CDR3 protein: CASADKNYEQYF
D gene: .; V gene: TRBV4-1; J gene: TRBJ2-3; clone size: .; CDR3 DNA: TGCGCCAGCAGCCAAGACCCACAGGGCTCCGGTCCAGCAGATACGCAGTATTTT; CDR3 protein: CASSQDPQGSGPADTQYF
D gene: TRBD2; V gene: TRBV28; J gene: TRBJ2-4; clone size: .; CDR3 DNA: TGTGCCAGCAGTTTTAGGGGTAGCGGGAGGGCCCGAGACATTCAGTACTTC; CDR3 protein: CASSFRGSGRARDIQYF
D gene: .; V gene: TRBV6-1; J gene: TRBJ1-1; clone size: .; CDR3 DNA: TGTGCCTCCACCGCCGGGGTGAACACTGAAGCTTTCTTT; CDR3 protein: CASTAGVNTEAFF
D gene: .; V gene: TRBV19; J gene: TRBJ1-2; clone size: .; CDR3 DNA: TGTGCCAGTAGTATAGCAGGGGCAGATGGCTACACCTTC; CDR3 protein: CASSIAGADGYTF
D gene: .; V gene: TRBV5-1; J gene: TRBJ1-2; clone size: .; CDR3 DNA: TGCGCCAGCAGCTTAAGGCAGTTCTATGGCTACACCTTC; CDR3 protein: CASSLRQFYGYTF
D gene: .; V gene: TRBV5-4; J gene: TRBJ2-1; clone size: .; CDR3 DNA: TGTGCCAGCAGCTTAGCTGTCAGCTCCTACAATGAGCAGTTCTTC; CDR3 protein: CASSLAVSSYNEQFF
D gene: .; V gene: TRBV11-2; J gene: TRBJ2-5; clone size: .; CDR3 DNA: TGTGCCAGCAGCCCCCTTGGGGTGCAAGAGACCCAGTACTTC; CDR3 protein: CASSPLGVQETQYF
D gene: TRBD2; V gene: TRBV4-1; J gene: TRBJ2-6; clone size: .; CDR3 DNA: TGCGCCAGCAGCCAAAACTCGGGGGGGTCAGGGGCCAACGTCCTGACTTTC; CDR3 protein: CASSQNSGGSGANVLTF
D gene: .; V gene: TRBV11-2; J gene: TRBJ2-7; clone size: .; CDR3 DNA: TGTGCCAGCAGCTTAGAGCGACTCATAAACAACGAGCAGTACTTC; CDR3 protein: CASSLERLINNEQYF
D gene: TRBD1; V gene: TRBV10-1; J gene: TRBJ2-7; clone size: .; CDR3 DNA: TGCGCCAGCAGCGCGGCGGACAGGGATTCGTACGAGCAGTACTTC; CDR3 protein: CASSAADRDSYEQYF
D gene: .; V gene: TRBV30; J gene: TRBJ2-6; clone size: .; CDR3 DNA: TGTGCCTGGAGTATCGGAGTAGCTGGGGCCAACGTCCTGACTTTC; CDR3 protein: CAWSIGVAGANVLTF
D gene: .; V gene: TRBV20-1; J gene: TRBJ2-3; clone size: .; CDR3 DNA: TGCAGTGCCGAGGGGCAGTATTTT; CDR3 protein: CSAEGQYF
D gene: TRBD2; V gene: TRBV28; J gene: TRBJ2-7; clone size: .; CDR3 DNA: TGTGCCAGCAGCCAAAGGACCTCGGGAGGGTACGAGCAGTACTTC; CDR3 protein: CASSQRTSGGYEQYF
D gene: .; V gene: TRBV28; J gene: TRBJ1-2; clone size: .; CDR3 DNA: TGTGCCACCCAGGACAGCTATGGCTACACCTTC; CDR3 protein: CATQDSYGYTF
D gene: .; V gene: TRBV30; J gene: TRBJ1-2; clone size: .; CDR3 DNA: TGTGCCTGGAGTGTAGGGGACGTCTATGGCTACACCTTC; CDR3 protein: CAWSVGDVYGYTF
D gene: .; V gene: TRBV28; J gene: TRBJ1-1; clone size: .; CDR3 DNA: TGTGCCAGCAGTTTTTACAGTAACCTTGAAGCTTTCTTT; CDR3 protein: CASSFYSNLEAFF
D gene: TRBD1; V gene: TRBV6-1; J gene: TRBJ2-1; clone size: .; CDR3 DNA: TGTGCCAGCAGTGAAGTTTCCGGGACAGGGAGTTTCCCTAGCTCCTACAATGAGCAGTTCTTC; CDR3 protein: CASSEVSGTGSFPSSYNEQFF
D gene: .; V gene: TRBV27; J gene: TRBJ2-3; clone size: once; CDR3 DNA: TGTGCCAGCATCCCCGGGAACACAGATACGCAGTATTTT; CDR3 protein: CASIPGNTDTQYF
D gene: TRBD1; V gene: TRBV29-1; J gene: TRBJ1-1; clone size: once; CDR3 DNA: TGCAGCACAGGGACAGGGGCCACTGAAGCTTTCTTT; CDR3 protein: CSTGTGATEAFF
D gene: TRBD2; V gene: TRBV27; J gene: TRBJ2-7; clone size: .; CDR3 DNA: TGTGCCAGCCAACTCGGACTAGCGGGACCCTACGAGCAGTACTTC; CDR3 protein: CASQLGLAGPYEQYF
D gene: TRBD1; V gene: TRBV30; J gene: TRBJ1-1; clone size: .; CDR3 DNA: TGTGCCTACGGGACAGGGCAGAACACTGAAGCTTTCTTT; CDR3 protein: CAYGTGQNTEAFF
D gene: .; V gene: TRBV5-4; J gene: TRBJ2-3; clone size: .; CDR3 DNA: TGTGCCAGCAGCGATAACAGGGCTGGAGATACGCAGTATTTT; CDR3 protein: CASSDNRAGDTQYF
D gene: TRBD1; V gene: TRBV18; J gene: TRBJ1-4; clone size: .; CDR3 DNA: TGTGCCAGCTCACCACGACAGGGCTTAAATGAAAAACTGTTTTTT; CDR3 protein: CASSPRQGLNEKLFF
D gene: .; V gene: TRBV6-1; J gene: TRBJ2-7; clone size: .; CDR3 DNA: TGTGCCAGCGAGGCCTACGAGCAGTACTTC; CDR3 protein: CASEAYEQYF
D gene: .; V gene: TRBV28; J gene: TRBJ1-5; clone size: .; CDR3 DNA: TGTGCCAGCAATCTGGACGGCAATCAGCCCCAGCATTTT; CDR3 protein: CASNLDGNQPQHF
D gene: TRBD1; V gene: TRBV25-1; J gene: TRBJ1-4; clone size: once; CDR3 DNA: TGTGCCAGCAGTGGTAGGGGACAGGATCGAGAAAAACTGTTTTTT; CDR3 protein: CASSGRGQDREKLFF
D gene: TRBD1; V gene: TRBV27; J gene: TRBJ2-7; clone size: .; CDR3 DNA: TGTGCCAGCAGCCCCCGTCAGGACAGGGGGATTTACGAGCAGTACTTC; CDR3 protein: CASSPRQDRGIYEQYF
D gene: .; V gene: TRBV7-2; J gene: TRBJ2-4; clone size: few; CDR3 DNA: TGTGCCAGCAGCTTACTAGACATTCAGTACTTC; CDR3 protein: CASSLLDIQYF
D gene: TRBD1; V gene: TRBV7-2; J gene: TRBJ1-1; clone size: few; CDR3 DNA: TGTGCCAGCAGCCCCGGGACAGGAGAAAATCCTTACACTGAAGCTTTCTTT; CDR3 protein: CASSPGTGENPYTEAFF
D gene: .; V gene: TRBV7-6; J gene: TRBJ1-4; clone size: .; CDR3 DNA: TGTGCCAGCAGCTCCCGGGAGGAAAAACTGTTTTTT; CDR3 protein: CASSSREEKLFF
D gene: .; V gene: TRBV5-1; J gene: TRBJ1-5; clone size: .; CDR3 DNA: TGCGCCAGCAGCTTAGGGACGGATCAGCCCCAGCATTTT; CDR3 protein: CASSLGTDQPQHF
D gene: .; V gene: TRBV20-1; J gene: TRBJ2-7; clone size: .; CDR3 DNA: TGCAGTGCTAGAGTCGTTTACGAGCAGTACTTC; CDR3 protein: CSARVVYEQYF
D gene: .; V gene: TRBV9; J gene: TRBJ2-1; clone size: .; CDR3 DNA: TGTGCCAGCAGCGTAGATCCTGGGGACAATGAGCAGTTCTTC; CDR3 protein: CASSVDPGDNEQFF
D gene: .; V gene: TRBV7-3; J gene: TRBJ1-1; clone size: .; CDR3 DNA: TGTGCCAGCAGCTTATTCGGGGTTACGGGGTTAGACACTGAAGCTTTCTTT; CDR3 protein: CASSLFGVTGLDTEAFF
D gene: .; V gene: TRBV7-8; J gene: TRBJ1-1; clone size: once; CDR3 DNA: TGTGCCAGCAGCCTACTTAACATGAACACTGAAGCTTTCTTT; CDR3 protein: CASSLLNMNTEAFF
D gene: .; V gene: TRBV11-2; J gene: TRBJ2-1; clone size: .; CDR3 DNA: TGTGCCAGCAGCGGGGGTGCGGCTTTCAATGAGCAGTTCTTC; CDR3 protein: CASSGGAAFNEQFF
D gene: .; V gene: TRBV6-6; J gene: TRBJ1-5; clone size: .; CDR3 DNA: TGTGCCAGCAGTTACAGTGGGGGGCGCAATGCCCAGCCCCAGCATTTT; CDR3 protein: CASSYSGGRNAQPQHF
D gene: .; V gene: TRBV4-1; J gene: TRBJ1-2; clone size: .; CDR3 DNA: TGCGCCAGCAGCCAAAGACAGTCCAGCTCTAACTATGGCTACACCTTC; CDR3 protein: CASSQRQSSSNYGYTF
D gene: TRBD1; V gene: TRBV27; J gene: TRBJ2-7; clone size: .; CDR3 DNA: TGTGCCAGCAGTCCCACTCGGGACAGGGAGGTTCCCTACGAGCAGTACTTC; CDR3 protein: CASSPTRDREVPYEQYF
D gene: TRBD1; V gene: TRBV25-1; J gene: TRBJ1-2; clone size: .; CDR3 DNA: TGTGCCAGCAGTGAATCGGGGACAGGGGGCTATGGCTACACCTTC; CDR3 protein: CASSESGTGGYGYTF
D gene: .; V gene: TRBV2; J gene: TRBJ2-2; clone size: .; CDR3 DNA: TGTGCCAGCAGTGAATTCCGGAGGGACACCGGGGAGCTGTTTTTT; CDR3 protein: CASSEFRRDTGELFF
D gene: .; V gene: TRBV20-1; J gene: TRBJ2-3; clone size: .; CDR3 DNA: TGCAGTGCTAGAGTCACAGATACGCAGTATTTT; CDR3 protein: CSARVTDTQYF
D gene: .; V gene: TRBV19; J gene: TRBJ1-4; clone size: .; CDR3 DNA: TGTGCCAGCTCCAAGGGGGTTTCAACTAATGAAAAACTGTTTTTT; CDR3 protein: CASSKGVSTNEKLFF
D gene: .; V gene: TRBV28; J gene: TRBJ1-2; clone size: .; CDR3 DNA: TGTGCCAGCAGTTTATCCTCTTATGGACACCCCGGGGGCTACACCTTC; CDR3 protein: CASSLSSYGHPGGYTF
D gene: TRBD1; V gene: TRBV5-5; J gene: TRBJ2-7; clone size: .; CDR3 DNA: TGTGCCAGCAGCAAAGGACAGGCGAATACCTACGAGCAGTACTTC; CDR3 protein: CASSKGQANTYEQYF